This T cell receptor (beta chain) was captured in a study of T cell clusters in autoimmune cytopenias. Considering frequency, this clonotype is medium-sized. Germline CDR1 SGHDT, CDR2 YYEEEE. CDR3 length: 16 amino acids. TRB was amplified from approximately 250 ng of peripheral blood genomic DNA per sample. TRB rearrangements were amplified by touch-down multiplex PCR with mixed TRB-A/B primers. After re-calling the multiplex PCR reads, TCRdb lists one entry per CDR3 protein, DNA absent. This listing includes around 2,000 distinct CDR3 sequences. This sample also belongs to another study, concerning T cell repertoires in aging, cancer and after chemotherapy. That work contributes: Donors were grouped into six age bands spanning 30 or younger through 70 or older.

The specimen sequenced was peripheral blood. The sequence derives from a human donor in good health. The chain carries TRBV5-6 and TRBJ1-5; without DNA, the TCRdb call of TRBD1 cannot be checked. CDR3 loop: CASSLSGPGSNQPQHF.